A single sample is the source of the 20 T cell receptor beta chains below, sequenced in a study of blood T cell repertoires in COVID-19. The repertoire was sequenced with immunoSEQ multiplex PCR; TCRdb's copy has only in-frame clones and lacks some. The data contain fewer than 350,000 clones, 65% to 90% of them singletons. The sequenced sample consisted of peripheral blood. These TCRs come from a woman aged 55-69 years with active or convalescent COVID-19.

The V call is TRBV4-2, the J call TRBJ2-7; 7 bases match TRBD2. Germline CDR1 reads LGHNA; CDR2 reads YNFKEQ. The J segment lost 3 bases and the V segment lost 1 base, leaving 6 bases of the junction unmatched. There are 15 residues in the CDR3. The DNA of the CDR3 is TGTGCCAGCAGCCAAGGAGGTAGCGGGTACTACGAGCAGTACTTC. It is translated as CASSQGGSGYYEQYF.

The chain combines TRBV2 with TRBJ1-6, with D unclear. Germline lookup yields CDR1 SNHLY and CDR2 FYNNEI. The V and J ends lost 9 bases and 5 bases respectively, with 14 bases between them. This CDR3 spans 14 amino acids. The DNA of the CDR3 is TGTGCCAGGAGGAGCGCCGCTAATAATTCACCCCTCCACTTT. Amino acid sequence: CARRSAANNSPLHF.

V usage is TRBV6-1 and J usage is TRBJ2-3, with TRBD2 as a possible D gene (7 bases). V lost 3 bases and J 6 bases, leaving 13 bases between the germline ends. In germline, CDR1 is MNHNS, CDR2 SASEGT. There are 14 residues in the CDR3. The CDR3 DNA is TGTGCCAGCAGTGAGGGGGGGGCCACGGATACGCAGTATTTT. Its protein is CASSEGGATDTQYF.

The gene calls are TRBV7-8 and TRBJ1-4; 10 bases agree with TRBD1. Trimming removed 5 bases from V and 0 bases from J; junction bases left unmatched: 24. Germline loops: CDR1 SGHVS, CDR2 FQNEAQ. The CDR3 covers 23 residues. This CDR3 reads CASSPKVLPGQGRTKATNEKLFF. DNA of the CDR3: TGTGCCAGCAGCCCGAAGGTTTTACCGGGACAGGGGAGGACGAAAGCAACTAATGAAAAACTGTTTTTT.

The V gene is TRBV9, the J gene TRBJ2-2, with D possibly being TRBD2 (6 bases). Deletions cut 6 bases from V and 1 base from J, with 13 bases between. CDR1 and CDR2 (germline): SGDLS, YYNGEE. The CDR3 spans 15 residues. The CDR3 sequence is CASKRGGVNTGELFF. The CDR3 DNA reads TGTGCCAGCAAGAGGGGCGGGGTGAACACCGGGGAGCTGTTTTTT.

This sequence joins TRBV13 and TRBJ1-2, with D uncertain. The CDR3 consists of 12 residues. The germline V gene has CDR1 PRHDT and CDR2 FYEKMQ (reference sequence). V dropped 3 bases and J dropped 8 bases, with 10 bases sitting between them. The CDR3 reads CASSFGSRGYTF. The CDR3 region has the DNA TGTGCCAGCAGCTTTGGCTCCCGCGGCTACACCTTC.

This chain joins TRBV5-4 and TRBJ2-3; D may be TRBD1 (6 bases). The CDR3 extends over 17 amino acids. Germline CDR1 is SGHNT and CDR2 is YYREEE (reference sequence). Trimming pared 0 bases from V and 5 bases from J, leaving 19 bases between. CDR3 DNA: TGTGCCAGCAGCTTGGGGGGGCCAGGGAACCTAGGAGATACGCAGTATTTT. It codes for CASSLGGPGNLGDTQYF.

With respect to this clone: An end of the junction differs from the germline gene, which may be a read error. The chain combines TRBV13 with TRBJ2-1, with D perhaps matching TRBD2 (7 bases). The CDR3 has 14 residues. Germline lookup yields CDR1 PRHDT and CDR2 FYEKMQ (reference sequence). CDR3 region: CASSLRGAGNEQLF. The DNA for the CDR3 is TGTGCCAGCAGCCTCCGGGGGGCGGGAAATGAGCAGCTCTTC.

The chain links TRBV3-1 (or the pseudogene TRBV3-2) to TRBJ2-3; 9 nucleotides match TRBD2. This CDR3 has 16 residues. The germline V gene has CDR1 LGHDT and CDR2 YNNKEL (reference sequence). The junction had 5 bases not matched to a gene; V was cut back by 4 bases and J by 0 bases. The CDR3 sequence is CASSLSSGVSTDTQYF. The CDR3 DNA is TGTGCCAGCAGCCTCTCTAGCGGGGTCAGCACAGATACGCAGTATTTT.

The V and J genes are TRBV19 and TRBJ1-2, with 7 bases aligning to TRBD1. Germline V gives CDR1 LNHDA, CDR2 SQIVND (reference sequence). The CDR3 sequence is 13 residues long. Trimming took 3 bases from V and 6 from J; bases not matched to a gene: 4. CDR3: CASSIMTGNGYTF. CDR3 coding DNA: TGTGCCAGTAGTATTATGACAGGGAATGGCTACACCTTC.

The chain links TRBV7-2 to TRBJ1-6, with 9 bases fitting TRBD1. Germline V gives CDR1 SGHTA, CDR2 FQGNSA. This CDR3 is built from 15 residues. With 1 base clipped from V and 8 bases from J, the junction kept 3 bases outside the gene matches. The CDR3, as DNA: TGTGCCAGCAGCTTAGAAACAGGGGGCGATTCACCCCTCCACTTT. Translated, it gives CASSLETGGDSPLHF.

In its sample, this clone was seen a few times. CDR3 loop: CASSPLAPYNEQFF. The CDR3 DNA is TGTGCCAGCAGCCCACTCGCCCCCTACAATGAGCAGTTCTTC. The chain links TRBV7-6 to TRBJ2-1; D is unresolved. V was clipped by 5 bases and J by 2 bases, with 10 bases between them. This CDR3 region has 14 residues. The germline V gene has CDR1 SGHVS and CDR2 FNYEAQ.

The J gene is TRBJ2-3, the V gene TRBV9; TRBD2 agrees at 15 bases. The J segment lost 8 bases and the V segment lost 4 bases, leaving 11 bases of the junction unmatched. Germline V gene lookup returns CDR1 SGDLS and CDR2 YYNGEE. The CDR3 loop spans 17 amino acids. The CDR3 coding sequence is TGTGCCAGCAGCTTGGGGACTAGCGGGGGGAACGGGGGTACGCAGTATTTT. This codes for CASSLGTSGGNGGTQYF.

This clone appeared a single time. This chain links TRBV7-2 with TRBJ1-3; D might be TRBD1 (5 bases). Germline V gene sequence: CDR1 SGHTA, CDR2 FQGNSA. Deletions cut 4 bases from V and 1 base from J, with 5 bases between. There are 13 residues in the CDR3. CDR3 region: CASSSGSGNTIYF. The CDR3 DNA follows: TGTGCCAGCAGCTCAGGGTCTGGAAACACCATATATTTT. Full variable domain (missing parts from reference TRBV7-2 and TRBJ1-3): GAGVSQSPSNKVTEKGKDVELRCDPISGHTALYWYRQSLGQGLEFLIYFQGNSAPDKSGLPSDRFSAERTGGSVSTLTIQRTQQEDSAVYLCASSSGSGNTIYFGEGSWLTVV.

The V and J genes are TRBV27 and TRBJ1-3; unclear D gene. CDR3 size: 14 residues. Trimming left V 4 bases short and J 6 bases short, with 13 bases between. Germline-derived CDR1 and CDR2 are MNHEY and SMNVEV (reference sequence). The CDR3 loop is CASSSAGFENTIYF. The CDR3 coding sequence is TGTGCCAGCAGTTCCGCGGGGTTCGAAAACACCATATATTTT.

This clone occurred a few times. The CDR3 nucleotides read TGTGCCAGCAGCCAAGAGGGCACAGGGGGCCTTAATGGCTACACCTTC. Its translation is CASSQEGTGGLNGYTF. The chain combines TRBV14 with TRBJ1-2; TRBD1 aligns across 9 bases. The CDR3 sequence is 16 residues long. Germline V gives CDR1 SGHDN, CDR2 FVKESK. V trimming: 0 bases; J trimming: 6 bases; junction bases outside the gene matches: 8.

The chain uses TRBV15 and TRBJ2-7, with D possibly matching TRBD1 (6 bases). Trimming left V 6 bases short and J 0 bases short, with 9 bases between. CDR1 and CDR2 from the germline V gene are LNHNV and YYDKDF (reference sequence). The CDR3 spans 13 residues. The CDR3 DNA sequence: TGTGCCACCAGTCCGGACAGCTCCTACGAGCAGTACTTC. Its protein product is CATSPDSSYEQYF.

The table lists this clone with a few counts. This chain connects TRBV25-1 to TRBJ1-2; unclear D gene. Per the germline V gene, CDR1 is MGHDK and CDR2 is SYGVNS. The CDR3 consists of 13 residues. V was clipped by 9 bases and J by 3 bases, with 14 bases between them. The CDR3 is CASRRAGDYGYTF. The CDR3 DNA sequence: TGTGCCAGTAGGAGGGCCGGGGACTATGGCTACACCTTC.

This clone was observed a few times. CDR3 sequence: CASSPPGRRGDTEAFF. The CDR3 DNA is TGTGCCAGCTCACCACCAGGAAGACGGGGGGACACTGAAGCTTTCTTT. V usage is TRBV18 and J usage is TRBJ1-1, with TRBD1 as a possible D gene (5 bases). Germline CDR1 KGHSH, CDR2 LQKENI. V was trimmed by 0 bases and J by 3 bases, leaving 14 bases between them. The CDR3 sequence is 16 residues long.

The table lists this clone with a few counts. This rearrangement joins TRBV19 to TRBJ1-6; 7 positions agree with TRBD1. The junction had 10 bases not matched to a gene; V was cut back by 4 bases and J by 10 bases. The CDR3 has 15 amino acids. Germline V gives CDR1 LNHDA, CDR2 SQIVND (reference sequence). CDR3 sequence (DNA): TGTGCCAGTAGTACAACGACAGGGTGGGGATCACCCCTCCACTTT. This gives the protein CASSTTTGWGSPLHF.